The T cell receptor beta chain described here comes from a study of control samples from healthy donors and cancer patients. Between the trimmed V and J ends, which lost 3 bases and 3 bases, there was a span of 7 bases. Germline loops: CDR1 SGDLS, CDR2 YYNGEE. This CDR3 is built from 12 residues. The protocol was immunoSEQ multiplex PCR, while the TCRdb copy is restricted to in-frame clones and leaves out a portion. The sample shows about 140,000 clones, under 95% of them seen only once. V and J are TRBV9 and TRBJ2-7; either TRBD1 or TRBD2 may fit D (5 bases each). The clonotype comes from a man between 35 and 55 years old in good health. Sequencing input: blood. The CDR3 nucleotides are TGTGCCAGCAGCGGGGACGGCTACGAGCAGTACTTC. Translated, it gives CASSGDGYEQYF.